The 27 T cell receptor beta chains below all came from one sample that was sequenced in a study of T cells after yellow fever vaccination. From the 5' RACE reads, TCRdb called clonotypes with MiXCR, one entry per CDR3 protein. The data contain 620,000 or so distinct CDR3 sequences, about 12% of them singletons. The sample in question was PBMCs, obtained on the day of the yellow fever booster vaccination. The origin of the receptors is a man aged 25 to 40 who received the YFV17D yellow fever vaccine.

This clonotype has a count of ten or more. The chain links TRBV12-3 or TRBV12-4 to TRBJ2-3; TRBD2 aligns across 8 bases. V shed 3 bases, J shed 2 bases, and the junction held 7 bases outside the gene matches. This CDR3 has 16 amino acids. CDR3 DNA sequence: TGTGCCAGCAGTTTCCCCAGAGCGGGGGACACAGATACGCAGTATTTT. It translates to CASSFPRAGDTDTQYF.

This clonotype has a handful of counts. The chain combines TRBV10-3 with TRBJ1-6; 10 nucleotides match TRBD1. The germline V gene has CDR1 ENHRY and CDR2 SYGVKD. The CDR3 consists of 15 residues. Trimming removed 0 bases from V and 7 bases from J; junction bases left unmatched: 0. For the CDR3, the DNA is TGTGCCATCAGTGAGTCGGGACAGGGGAATTCACCCCTCCACTTT. Its translation: CAISESGQGNSPLHF.

This clonotype was seen a handful of times. The chain couples TRBV20-1 to TRBJ2-1, with D possibly matching TRBD2 (5 bases). The germline CDR1 and CDR2 sequences are DFQATT and SNEGSKA (reference sequence). V was shortened by 6 bases and J by 10 bases, with 13 bases between the two germline ends. This CDR3 is built from 11 residues. The CDR3 bases are TGCAGTGCCCCACTAGTAGGCGAGCAGTTCTTC. The encoded protein is CSAPLVGEQFF.

The J gene is TRBJ2-7, the V gene TRBV7-2, with 7 nucleotides matching TRBD1. The CDR3 sequence is 15 residues long. Trimming removed 1 base from V and 2 bases from J; junction bases left unmatched: 5. Germline CDR1 SGHTA, CDR2 FQGNSA. The CDR3 DNA reads TGTGCCAGCAGCTTAGGGGACAGCGGCCCCTACGAGCAGTACTTC. The encoded protein is CASSLGDSGPYEQYF.

The chain recombines TRBV20-1 with TRBJ2-3, with D possibly matching TRBD2 (6 bases). The CDR3 is 13 residues long. Germline V gene sequence: CDR1 DFQATT, CDR2 SNEGSKA (reference sequence). The ends were cut back, 0 bases at V and 8 bases at J, with 12 bases in the middle. As DNA, the CDR3 is TGCAGTGCTAGAGAACCGGGAGCCCCTACGCAGTATTTT. This codes for CSAREPGAPTQYF.

This clonotype was counted a few times. The chain links TRBV7-2 to TRBJ2-7; possible D gene TRBD2, 6 bases. The V and J ends lost 5 bases and 4 bases respectively, with 12 bases between them. The CDR3 covers 13 residues. Germline CDR1 is SGHTA and CDR2 is FQGNSA. CDR3 amino acids: CASSPLGRYEQYF. The CDR3 DNA sequence: TGTGCCAGCAGCCCCTTGGGGAGGTACGAGCAGTACTTC. Looking up the rest from reference TRBV7-2 and TRBJ2-7 gives the full variable domain: GAGVSQSPSNKVTEKGKDVELRCDPISGHTALYWYRQSLGQGLEFLIYFQGNSAPDKSGLPSDRFSAERTGGSVSTLTIQRTQQEDSAVYLCASSPLGRYEQYFGPGTRLTVT.

This sequence joins TRBV6-1 and TRBJ1-2, with a tentative D call TRBD1 (5 bases). There are 14 residues in the CDR3. V lost 1 base to trimming and J lost 4 bases, with 10 bases between them. CDR1 and CDR2 (germline): MNHNS, SASEGT. CDR3 region: CASSEVEGPYGYTF. CDR3 sequence (DNA): TGTGCCAGCAGTGAAGTCGAGGGGCCCTATGGCTACACCTTC.

The chain recombines TRBV20-1 with TRBJ1-5, with D tentatively TRBD1 (5 bases). The CDR3 consists of 15 residues. V was shortened by 3 bases and J by 7 bases, with 19 bases between the two germline ends. CDR1 DFQATT and CDR2 SNEGSKA come from the germline V gene (reference sequence). This chain's CDR3 is CSARVQGLSGQPQHF. CDR3 DNA sequence: TGCAGTGCTAGGGTCCAGGGATTAAGCGGACAGCCCCAGCATTTT.

This clonotype came up a few times. The chain carries TRBV14 and TRBJ2-5; no firm D call. The CDR3 runs to 13 residues. V was trimmed by 2 bases and J by 5 bases, leaving 9 bases between them. Germline V gene lookup returns CDR1 SGHDN and CDR2 FVKESK. CDR3 bases: TGTGCCAGCAGCCAAAAGACCTGGGAGACCCAGTACTTC. Its protein is CASSQKTWETQYF. Complete variable domain (other parts from reference TRBV14 and TRBJ2-5): EAGVTQFPSHSVIEKGQTVTLRCDPISGHDNLYWYRRVMGKEIKFLLHFVKESKQDESGMPNNRFLAERTGGTYSTLKVQPAELEDSGVYFCASSQKTWETQYFGPGTRLLVL.

The J gene is TRBJ2-1, the V gene TRBV7-6; perhaps TRBD2 as D (6 bases). Per germline, CDR1 SGHVS and CDR2 FNYEAQ. V shed 5 bases and J shed 6 bases, with 20 bases lying between them. The CDR3 is 16 residues long. This chain's CDR3 is CASSPSGGSIRNEQFF. Here the CDR3 DNA reads TGTGCCAGCAGCCCCTCAGGAGGGTCAATTCGCAATGAGCAGTTCTTC.

The chain employs TRBV10-1 and TRBJ2-1; D remains ambiguous. Deletions cut 5 bases from V and 6 bases from J, with 8 bases between. The germline gives CDR1 WNHNN, CDR2 SYGVQD (reference sequence). The CDR3 runs 12 residues. The CDR3 DNA follows: TGCGCCAGCAGTACCAACAGCAATGAGCAGTTCTTC. Translated, it gives CASSTNSNEQFF.

The chain employs TRBV27 and TRBJ2-3; D is unclear. CDR3 length equals 18 residues. Germline V gene data show CDR1 as MNHEY and CDR2 as SMNVEV (reference sequence). V shed 3 bases and J shed 2 bases, with 21 bases lying between them. CDR3 in amino acids: CASSFGWEQPPSTDTQYF. The CDR3 bases are TGTGCCAGCAGTTTCGGGTGGGAACAGCCCCCCTCCACAGATACGCAGTATTTT.

This clonotype occurred many times. The chain has TRBV15 and TRBJ1-3, with D maybe TRBD1 (5 bases). This CDR3 contains 16 residues. V shed 1 base and J shed 2 bases, with 12 bases lying between them. Germline CDR1 and CDR2: LNHNV and YYDKDF (reference sequence). For the CDR3, the DNA is TGTGCCACCAGCAGAGGGGTAGCAGGGACTGGAAACACCATATATTTT. Translated, it gives CATSRGVAGTGNTIYF.

This clonotype was seen a handful of times. The chain employs TRBV9 and TRBJ2-1; D is uncertain. CDR1 and CDR2 from the germline V gene are SGDLS and YYNGEE. The CDR3 has 13 amino acids. With 0 bases removed from V and 5 bases from J, the gap between germline ends came to 6 bases. DNA of the CDR3: TGTGCCAGCAGCGTAGAGTCGCACAATGAGCAGTTCTTC. It translates to CASSVESHNEQFF.

DNA of the CDR3: TGTGCCAGCAGCTCCGATGACAGAAGCTACAATGAGCAGTTCTTC. Its translation is CASSSDDRSYNEQFF. The chain recombines TRBV5-5 with TRBJ2-1, with D possibly TRBD1 on 5 matching bases. V lost 3 bases and J 3 bases, leaving 13 bases between the germline ends. The CDR3 sequence is 15 residues long. The germline V gene has CDR1 SGHKS and CDR2 YYEKEE (reference sequence).

The chain uses TRBV9 and TRBJ2-7; the match to TRBD1 covers 9 bases. The CDR3 loop spans 14 amino acids. CDR1 is SGDLS and CDR2 is YYNGEE in the germline V gene. Losses at the gene ends were 4 bases for V and 5 bases for J; bases not matched to a gene: 7. Here the CDR3 DNA reads TGTGCCAGCAGCAAACTAACAGGGGGCCACGAGCAGTACTTC. It translates to CASSKLTGGHEQYF.

This clonotype was counted between two and nine times. Here the CDR3 reads CAWRPSERRYTF. In DNA, the CDR3 is TGTGCCTGGAGGCCAAGCGAAAGGCGCTACACCTTC. The genes are TRBV30 and TRBJ1-2; no reliable D call. This CDR3 spans 12 amino acids. The germline gives CDR1 GTSNPN, CDR2 SVGIG (reference sequence). The ends were cut back, 3 bases at V and 9 bases at J, with 14 bases in the middle. The complete variable domain, with remaining parts taken from reference TRBV30 and TRBJ1-2, reads SQTIHQWPATLVQPVGSPLSLECTVEGTSNPNLYWYRQAAGRGLQLLFYSVGIGQISSEVPQNLSASRPQDRQFILSSKKLLLSDSGFYLCAWRPSERRYTFGSGTRLTVV.

The CDR3 DNA reads as TGCAGTGCTAGAGGAGACCACTTGGCCTACGAGCAGTACTTC. This gives the protein CSARGDHLAYEQYF. The gene calls are TRBV20-1 and TRBJ2-7; D is ambiguous. Trimming removed 1 base at V and 2 bases at J, with 12 bases between. The CDR3 loop spans 14 amino acids. Germline V CDR1 and CDR2: DFQATT, SNEGSKA (reference sequence).

A few counts support this clonotype. The V call is TRBV5-1, the J call TRBJ2-7; 7 nucleotides align to TRBD1. V was pared by 1 base and J by 1 base, with 2 bases of the junction left unmatched. Germline assignment: CDR1 SGHRS and CDR2 YFSETQ. The CDR3 contains 14 residues. CDR3: CASSLQGESYEQYF. The CDR3 region has the DNA TGCGCCAGCAGCTTGCAGGGGGAGTCCTACGAGCAGTACTTC.

The chain recombines TRBV12-3 or TRBV12-4 with TRBJ2-7; tentatively, D is TRBD2 (6 bases). The CDR3 loop spans 12 amino acids. Deletions cut 4 bases from V and 9 bases from J, with 13 bases between. This CDR3 reads CASSSGGARQYF. The CDR3 bases are TGTGCCAGCAGTTCCGGGGGTGCAAGGCAGTACTTC.

The gene calls are TRBV6-5 and TRBJ2-3, with unresolved D. Trimming stripped 0 bases from V and 2 bases from J, with 15 bases between. The CDR3 consists of 17 residues. Per the germline V gene, CDR1 is MNHEY and CDR2 is SVGAGI. The CDR3 protein is CASSYSNKVKNTDTQYF. CDR3 in DNA: TGTGCCAGCAGTTACTCGAATAAGGTCAAAAACACAGATACGCAGTATTTT.

The chain carries TRBV7-2 and TRBJ2-7; D is perhaps TRBD2 (5 bases). The CDR3 has 13 residues. CDR1 is SGHTA and CDR2 is FQGNSA in the germline V gene. The germline V and J ends were trimmed by 8 bases and 2 bases, with 13 bases remaining between them. The CDR3 sequence is CASAHPGAYEQYF. The CDR3 bases are TGTGCCAGCGCTCACCCCGGGGCCTACGAGCAGTACTTC.

This clonotype was seen only a few times. CDR3 in DNA: TGTGCCAGCACCAGAGACAGGGTGGGCACTGAAGCTTTCTTT. It yields the protein CASTRDRVGTEAFF. V and J are TRBV6-1 and TRBJ1-1; 7 bases are a match to TRBD1. Trimming took 7 bases from V and 4 from J; bases not matched to a gene: 9. Germline V gene data show CDR1 as MNHNS and CDR2 as SASEGT. The CDR3 consists of 14 residues.

The chain joins TRBV14 to TRBJ2-2, with 7 positions matching TRBD2. Looked up from germline, CDR1 is SGHDN and CDR2 is FVKESK. The length of the CDR3 is 14 residues. J gave up 6 bases and V 4 bases, and 5 bases lay outside the gene matches. In DNA, the CDR3 is TGTGCCAGCAGCCTGGGAGGGTACGCCGGGGAGCTGTTTTTT. Amino acids: CASSLGGYAGELFF. The full variable domain, with the rest looked up from reference TRBV14 and TRBJ2-2, is EAGVTQFPSHSVIEKGQTVTLRCDPISGHDNLYWYRRVMGKEIKFLLHFVKESKQDESGMPNNRFLAERTGGTYSTLKVQPAELEDSGVYFCASSLGGYAGELFFGEGSRLTVL.

This clonotype was counted a few times. The J gene is TRBJ2-1, the V gene TRBV10-2, with D possibly being TRBD2 (5 bases). Germline V gives CDR1 WSHSY, CDR2 SAAADI. Trimming took off 3 bases at V and 8 bases at J, with 8 bases between the two ends. This CDR3 is 12 amino acids long. CDR3 region: CASSDSDDEQFF. The CDR3 DNA reads as TGCGCCAGCAGTGATAGCGACGATGAGCAGTTCTTC.

The chain couples TRBV14 to TRBJ2-1, with D possibly being TRBD2 (6 bases). Trimming took off 1 base at V and 8 bases at J, with 9 bases between the two ends. Germline V CDR1 and CDR2: SGHDN, FVKESK. This CDR3 is built from 13 residues. The CDR3 DNA follows: TGTGCCAGCAGCCAAGTAACTAGCTATGAGCAGTTCTTC. It is translated as CASSQVTSYEQFF.

There are a few counts of this clonotype. This rearrangement joins TRBV11-2 to TRBJ2-6, with 8 bases identical to TRBD1. This CDR3 is built from 18 residues. Germline V gene lookup returns CDR1 SGHAT and CDR2 FQNNGV. The V and J ends lost 0 bases and 4 bases, in that order; junction bases with no gene match: 8. CDR3 protein: CASSLEAGGLLGANVLTF. The DNA for the CDR3 is TGTGCCAGCAGCTTAGAGGCAGGGGGCCTTCTGGGGGCCAACGTCCTGACTTTC.